Listed here is a single T cell receptor (beta chain). This clonotype was counted a few times. Its antigen is not yet known. Base qualities were left out, and no much larger clone turns up one base away. This record comes from a study of identical twins (dated by TCRdb to 2016 to 2018). About the full investigation: To test whether fetal clonotypes persist, this study deep-sequenced TCR alpha and beta repertoires from monozygotic twins, from unrelated adults of various ages, and from cord blood. To rule out contamination, replicate twin experiments were performed at different times with different library preparation protocols. Broader findings and caveats from the paper: Excess twin sharing in beta out-of-frame sequences was weaker because fewer shared sequences lowered the signal-to-noise ratio. Because the same donors could not be followed over many years, the conclusions relied on cross-sectional statistical analysis. Fewer insertions were carried by abundant cord blood beta clonotypes; a weaker similar trend was observed in young adult naive repertoires, while no such trend was observed in memory repertoires. Recombination models systematically underestimated out-of-frame TCR alpha sharing in monozygotic twins but agreed with sharing between unrelated individuals. Compared with coincidental sharing between unrelated individuals, out-of-frame TCR alpha sequences shared between twins had an excess of sequences with low generation probability. Zero-insertion analyses could be partly confounded by invariant T cells such as MAIT and iNKT, though diverse VJ usage argued against such confounding for most clonotypes.

Trimming takes 4 bases off V and 1 base off J; junction bases not matched to a gene: 6. The germline V gene supplies CDR1 SGHRS and CDR2 YFSETQ. From cysteine to phenylalanine, the CDR3 is 16 amino acids long. Only the CDR3 part of the read is kept: 48 bases, read in frame from the first base. Only healthy Caucasian donors were included. The twin cohort comprised three pairs of female monozygotic twins, all aged roughly 18 to 29 years. Positive isolation kits from Invitrogen were used to isolate CD4+ and CD8+ T cell populations. Libraries were prepared through 5' RACE. Sequencer: Illumina HiSeq 2000. A universal primer binding site was introduced by template switching, and a unique molecular identifier was present in the final cDNA, enabling accurate counting of TCR cDNA molecules. First-strand cDNA for TCR alpha and beta chains was synthesized from specific primers in the conserved constant-segment region. To control for contamination, every cDNA library was double barcoded, receiving both a SMART-Mk sample barcode and Illumina barcodes. TruSeq adapter sequences and Illumina sample barcodes were added in two successive PCR steps. The TCR alpha and beta cDNA libraries were sequenced on the Illumina HiSeq platform using custom primers. As for how the authors treated the data: MiGEC processed the raw reads to extract unique molecular identifiers, while MiXCR was used to determine the CDR3 positions. For each individual, recombination models were inferred using an EM algorithm with the repgenHMM and IGoR tools. The tcR package in R was used for shared clonotype analysis, with sharing normalized by the product of cloneset sizes. Out-of-frame nonproductive sequences were analyzed to study raw recombination free of thymic and clonal selection effects. TCRdb ran its own pipeline on the public reads, namely fastp trimming at Q25 and MiXCR clone calling, and kept in-frame beta chains. CDR3 protein sequences are deduplicated, and each keeps its most common genes and DNA. The V and J calls were not made by the authors but by TCRdb's processing. For this sample there are 400,000 to 550,000 distinct CDR3 sequences; less than 25% appear just once. The top ten clones comprise about 0.91% of the sample.

These same data were also listed under a study on T cells expressing NK-cell markers. Drawing on the second study: TCR beta-chain repertoires were profiled in sorted CD3+CD56+NKG2C+, CD3+CD56+NKG2C- and CD3+CD56-NKG2C+ T-cell subsets from several donors. Of the eight sequenced donors, seven were found to be HCMV-seropositive and one was found to be HCMV-seronegative. In several experiments an anti-gammadeltaTCR antibody was added to restrict sorting to alphabetaTCR-expressing T cells. In five to seven donors, the dominant CD3+CD56+NKG2C+ clonotypes were found to rank among the top 10 CD8+ clonotypes and to make up about 1.0-7.5% of CD8+ T cells. Those dominant clonotypes were again the most abundant among CD3+CD56-NKG2C+ cells in a handful of donors, at roughly 28.3-65%. Whether the expanded NKG2C-expressing T cell clones were specific for HCMV antigens remained unclear. All eight donors whose samples were sequenced were randomly selected healthy volunteers, three of them men and five women. To determine HCMV serostatus, a commercial ELISA kit was used to detect HCMV-specific IgG in serum. MIGEC handled demultiplexing of the reads and grouping by UMI, while MiTCR was used to assemble and quantify clonotypes. Only TCR cDNA sequences supported by at least two reads were kept to exclude erroneous sequences. The tcR package was used for downstream repertoire analysis, with clonotypes matched between fractions based on CDR3 nucleotide sequence plus V segment. Antigen specificity was annotated against VDJdb with VDJmatch, allowing one amino acid substitution in CDR3.

The rearrangement joined TRBV5-1 to TRBJ2-2; TRBD1 fits 8 bases in the junction. The sequencing input was CD4+ T cells sorted from blood. The receptor was isolated from a woman under 30 in good health. CDR3 region: CASSIYGQGNTGELFF. The nucleotide sequence is given as TGCGCCAGCAGCATATATGGACAGGGGAACACCGGGGAGCTGTTTTTT.